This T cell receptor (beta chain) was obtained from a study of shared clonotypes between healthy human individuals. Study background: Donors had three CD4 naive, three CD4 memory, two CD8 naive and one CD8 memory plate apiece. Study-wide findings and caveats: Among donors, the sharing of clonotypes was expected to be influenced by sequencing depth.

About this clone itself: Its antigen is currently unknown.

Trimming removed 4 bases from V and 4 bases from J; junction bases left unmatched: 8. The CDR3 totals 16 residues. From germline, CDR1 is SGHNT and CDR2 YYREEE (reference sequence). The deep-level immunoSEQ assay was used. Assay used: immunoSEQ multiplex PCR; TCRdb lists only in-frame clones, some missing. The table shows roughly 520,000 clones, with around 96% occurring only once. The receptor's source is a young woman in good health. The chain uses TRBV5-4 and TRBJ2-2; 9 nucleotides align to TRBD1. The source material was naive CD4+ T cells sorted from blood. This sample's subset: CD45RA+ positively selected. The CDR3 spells CASSRTGTGRTGELFF. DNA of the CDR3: TGTGCCAGCAGCCGCACCGGGACAGGGCGCACCGGGGAGCTGTTTTTT.